A selection of T cell receptor beta chains follows, all from one sample in a study of T-cell memory formation after mild COVID-19. TCRdb itself ran the 5' RACE reads through MiXCR, one entry per CDR3 protein. The sample shows some 50,000 distinct CDR3 sequences, 12% of them seen only once. Sequences were obtained from PBMCs or a T cell subset sorted from them (not recorded which). The receptors were gathered from a man aged 18 to 30 who had mild COVID-19 (a few samples of this study predate the infection). Cell type and time point are not known. The CDR3 runs from the conserved cysteine through the conserved F or W. The order of the fields is D gene, CDR3 length, J gene, clone size, V gene, CDR3 DNA, CDR3 protein. The D gene is left open where the match is weak. The listing skips clone size in some rows; elsewhere it reads once, few, many or a size class.

NA | 15 | TRBJ2-7 | NA | TRBV4-1 | TGCGCCAGCAGCCAAGGGGGTCCCGTTCCGCGCGAGCAGTACTTC | CASSQGGPVPREQYF
NA | 13 | TRBJ1-2 | few | TRBV29-1 | TGCAGCGTTGAATGGGGGCTGCGCTATGGCTACACCTTC | CSVEWGLRYGYTF
TRBD1 | 13 | TRBJ1-2 | few | TRBV20-1 | TGCAGTGCCCCGGGACAGACTAACTATGGCTACACCTTC | CSAPGQTNYGYTF
NA | 15 | TRBJ2-3 | NA | TRBV6-5 | TGTGCCAGCAGTTATATGGGGGGGCCCACAGATACGCAGTATTTT | CASSYMGGPTDTQYF
NA | 14 | TRBJ1-2 | many | TRBV5-4 | TGTGCCAGCAGCCCCACCGGACAGAACTATGGCTACACCTTC | CASSPTGQNYGYTF
NA | 13 | TRBJ2-1 | NA | TRBV11-3 | TGTGCCAGCAGCTTCACTGGCGGCCGTGAGCAGTTCTTC | CASSFTGGREQFF
TRBD2 | 17 | TRBJ2-1 | few | TRBV7-8 | TGTGCCAGCAGCTTAGAGTTCCGGCGGGGGTGGTACAATGAGCAGTTCTTC | CASSLEFRRGWYNEQFF
NA | 15 | TRBJ2-4 | few | TRBV5-1 | TGCGCCAGCAGCTTGGATGGGTGGGCCAAAAACATTCAGTACTTC | CASSLDGWAKNIQYF
NA | 15 | TRBJ2-5 | few | TRBV7-9 | TGTGCCAGCAGCCCTACGACCCGGATTCAAGAGACCCAGTACTTC | CASSPTTRIQETQYF
NA | 13 | TRBJ2-3 | few | TRBV7-9 | TGTGCCAGCAGCTTATTAGTGCCAGATACGCAGTATTTT | CASSLLVPDTQYF
NA | 12 | TRBJ2-1 | few | TRBV20-1 | TGCAGTGCTCGCCGGGACGTAAATAAGCAGTTCTTC | CSARRDVNKQFF
NA | 12 | TRBJ2-5 | NA | TRBV20-1 | TGCAGTGCCCCGGTGAGGGTGGAGACCCAGTACTTC | CSAPVRVETQYF
NA | 16 | TRBJ2-1 | many | TRBV28 | TGTGCCAGCAGTCCCTCGGGCCCCAGCTCCTACAATGAGCAGTTCTTC | CASSPSGPSSYNEQFF
NA | 15 | TRBJ2-3 | NA | TRBV20-1 | TGCAGTGCTAGCCCCCCCGTGCTAGCTTCAGATACGCAGTATTTT | CSASPPVLASDTQYF
NA | 14 | TRBJ1-1 | many | TRBV27 | TGTGCCAGCAGTTTAGGGAAGGTGGCCACTGAAGCTTTCTTT | CASSLGKVATEAFF
TRBD1 | 15 | TRBJ1-5 | NA | TRBV12-3/TRBV12-4 | TGTGCCAGCAGGGTCGGGACAGCTAGCAATCAGCCCCAGCATTTT | CASRVGTASNQPQHF
NA | 14 | TRBJ2-5 | NA | TRBV7-9 | TGTGCCAGCAGCCCCTGGCAGACGCAAGAGACCCAGTACTTC | CASSPWQTQETQYF
NA | 11 | TRBJ1-4 | few | TRBV20-1 | TGCAGTGCTGCCCGGGGGGAAAAACTGTTTTTT | CSAARGEKLFF
TRBD2 | 14 | TRBJ2-7 | NA | TRBV27 | TGTGCCAGCAGTTTAAAGCGGGGGGCGTACGAGCAGTACTTC | CASSLKRGAYEQYF
NA | 15 | TRBJ1-2 | many | TRBV6-5 | TGTGCCAGCAGTTACGGTATGGGGGCCAGCTATGGCTACACCTTC | CASSYGMGASYGYTF
NA | 13 | TRBJ2-1 | many | TRBV7-2 | TGTGCCAGCAGCGGGGTTCCGGAGAATGAGCAGTTCTTC | CASSGVPENEQFF
TRBD1 | 15 | TRBJ1-2 | NA | TRBV9 | TGTGCCAGTACCTTGGCAGGGGGAAGTAACTATGGCTACACCTTC | CASTLAGGSNYGYTF
TRBD2 | 14 | TRBJ2-5 | few | TRBV6-2/TRBV6-3 | TGTGCCACCCATGGGACTAGCAGTCCGGAGACCCAGTACTTC | CATHGTSSPETQYF
TRBD2 | 13 | TRBJ2-7 | few | TRBV4-2 | TGTGCCAGCAGCCTCACGGCGGGGGACGAGCAGTACTTC | CASSLTAGDEQYF
NA | 14 | TRBJ2-1 | few | TRBV21-1 | TGTGCCAGCAGAAGACGGGACACCTACAATGAGCAGTTCTTC | CASRRRDTYNEQFF